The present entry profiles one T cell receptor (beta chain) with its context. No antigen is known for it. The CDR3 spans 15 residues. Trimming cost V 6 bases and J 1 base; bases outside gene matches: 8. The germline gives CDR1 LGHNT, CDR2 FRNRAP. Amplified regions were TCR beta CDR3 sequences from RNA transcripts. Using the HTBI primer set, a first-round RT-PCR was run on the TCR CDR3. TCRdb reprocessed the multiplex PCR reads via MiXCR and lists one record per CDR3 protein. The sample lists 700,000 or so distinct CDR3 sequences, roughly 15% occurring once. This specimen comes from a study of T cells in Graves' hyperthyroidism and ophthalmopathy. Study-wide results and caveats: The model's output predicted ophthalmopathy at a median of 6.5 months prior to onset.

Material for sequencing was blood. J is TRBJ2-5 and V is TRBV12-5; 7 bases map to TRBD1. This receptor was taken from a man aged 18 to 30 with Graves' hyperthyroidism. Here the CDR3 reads CASGRTDRFQETQYF. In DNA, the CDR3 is TGTGCTAGTGGCCGAACGGACAGGTTCCAAGAGACCCAGTACTTC. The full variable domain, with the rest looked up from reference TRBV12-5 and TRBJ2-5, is DARVTQTPRHKVTEMGQEVTMRCQPILGHNTVFWYRQTMMQGLELLAYFRNRAPLDDSGMPKDRFSAEMPDATLATLKIQPSEPRDSAVYFCASGRTDRFQETQYFGPGTRLLVL.